This T cell receptor (beta chain) appears in the sequencing data of a study of T cells in Graves' hyperthyroidism and ophthalmopathy. Study observations and caveats: In the blood, most expanded thyroid clonotypes above 0.001 appeared as well.

This CDR3 spans 15 amino acids. Germline V lookup: CDR1 MDHEN, CDR2 SYDVKM. J was trimmed by 1 base and V by 3 bases; bases with no gene match: 6. Comments on this clonotype: What it binds is unknown. Because it lacks the conserved phenylalanine or tryptophan at the end, this CDR3 is likely a read error.

TCR beta CDR3 regions were amplified from RNA transcripts. First-round RT-PCR targeting the TCR CDR3 was performed with the HTBI primer set. Via MiXCR, TCRdb re-called the multiplex PCR reads, giving one row per CDR3 protein. The sample has some 320,000 distinct CDR3 sequences, roughly an eighth seen once. Patients were excluded because of uncontrolled infection, other autoimmune disease, pregnancy or lactation. PBMCs stemmed from 8.5 to 10 ml fresh peripheral blood. Material: blood. The sequence derives from a woman aged 40 to 49 with Graves' ophthalmopathy. V usage is TRBV28 and J usage is TRBJ2-7, with TRBD1 matching 7 bases. This CDR3 is CASSFETGFSYEQYL. CDR3 in DNA: TGTGCCAGCAGTTTCGAGACAGGGTTTTCCTACGAGCAGTACCTC.